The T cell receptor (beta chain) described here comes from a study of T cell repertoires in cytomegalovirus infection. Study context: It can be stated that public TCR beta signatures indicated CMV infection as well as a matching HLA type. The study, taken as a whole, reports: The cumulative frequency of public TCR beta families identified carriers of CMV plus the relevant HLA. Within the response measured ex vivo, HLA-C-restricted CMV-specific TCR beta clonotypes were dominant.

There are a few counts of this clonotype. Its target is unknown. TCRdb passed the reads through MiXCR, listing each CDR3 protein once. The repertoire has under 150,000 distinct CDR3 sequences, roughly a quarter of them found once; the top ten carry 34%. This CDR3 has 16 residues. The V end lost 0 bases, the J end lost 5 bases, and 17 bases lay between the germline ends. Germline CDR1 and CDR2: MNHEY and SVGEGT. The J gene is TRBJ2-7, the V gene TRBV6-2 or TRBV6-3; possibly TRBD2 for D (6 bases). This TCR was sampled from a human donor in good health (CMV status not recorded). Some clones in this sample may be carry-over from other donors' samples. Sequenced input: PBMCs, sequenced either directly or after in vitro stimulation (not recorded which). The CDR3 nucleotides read TGTGCCAGCAGTTACTCGAGGACTACTAACGGGAACGAGCAGTACTTC. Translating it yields CASSYSRTTNGNEQYF.